This T cell receptor beta chain is drawn from a study of blood T cells in healthy people across ages. Trimming took 3 bases from V and 8 from J, leaving 17 bases between them. CDR3 length equals 14 residues. Germline CDR1 reads DFQATT; CDR2 reads SNEGSKA (reference sequence). This clonotype was found many times. Its antigen is not identified. Then a second PCR, running roughly 7 to 11 cycles, was carried out with a sample-barcoded 5' primer and a J-beta primer mix. TCRdb re-called the 5' RACE reads through MiXCR, storing one row per CDR3 protein. The profile shows hundreds of thousands of distinct CDR3 sequences, around 28% of them singletons. Whole-study findings and limits: Compared with aged donors, long-lived donors showed fewer expanded clones, suggesting selection.

Sequencing was done on a sample of blood. The J gene is TRBJ2-1, the V gene TRBV20-1; D possibly corresponds to TRBD2 (6 bases). The source of this sequence is a woman older than 75 in good health. The CDR3 loop reads CSARGVLSGDEQFF. CDR3 sequence (DNA): TGCAGTGCTAGGGGGGTCCTCTCGGGGGATGAGCAGTTCTTC.